The source of this T cell receptor beta chain is a study of blood T cell repertoires in COVID-19. The overall study: Both acute and convalescent COVID-19 samples were obtained from the United States, Italy and Spain. In each case, the material was cDNA or gDNA derived from T cells, B-cell-depleted T cells, or PBMCs.

This clone was detected only once. V was pared by 0 bases and J by 8 bases, with 14 bases between. There are 14 residues in the CDR3. Germline-derived CDR1 and CDR2 are SGHRS and YFSETQ. Original processing methods: Reference gene primer amplification in the assay estimated nucleated cell counts. The repertoire was sequenced with immunoSEQ multiplex PCR; TCRdb's copy has only in-frame clones and lacks some. The DNA was the basis for D and trimming; V, J and clone size are from that table. The sample lists a few hundred thousand clones, under 90% seen once, with 4.2% in the top ten. The sample taken for sequencing was peripheral blood. The rearrangement links TRBV5-1 to TRBJ1-2; possible D gene TRBD1, 5 bases. The source of this sequence is a man aged 55 to 70 with acute or convalescent COVID-19. The CDR3 DNA reads as TGCGCCAGCAGCTTGGAGTCTGACAGAGAGGGCTACACCTTC. Translating it yields CASSLESDREGYTF.